This T cell receptor beta chain comes out of a study of T cell changes during pregnancy in multiple sclerosis. This CDR3 comprises 14 residues. The V gene lost 2 bases and the J gene lost 0 bases, with 8 bases spanning the gap. The germline CDR1 and CDR2 sequences are SGHRS and YFSETQ. TCRdb's copy holds only in-frame clones and misses some; the assay was immunoSEQ multiplex PCR. The data contain 45,000 or so clones, just over 90% of them seen just once; the ten biggest clones take up less than 1.5%. This clonotype was sampled from a female donor with multiple sclerosis, enrolled in a pregnancy study. The specimen was PBMCs (not recorded whether the cells were cultured). The chain couples TRBV5-1 to TRBJ1-2, with a tentative D call TRBD1 (6 bases). The CDR3 loop is CASSFGTTNYGYTF. CDR3 sequence (DNA): TGCGCCAGCAGCTTTGGGACAACTAACTATGGCTACACCTTC.